These 27 T cell receptor beta chains came from one sample sequenced in a study of cytomegalovirus exposure and HLA in healthy donors (dated 2017 in TCRdb). To prepare the library, the immunoSEQ multiplex PCR assay was applied. A mixture of 60 forward primers for TCR Vbeta segments and 13 reverse primers for TCR Jbeta segments was used in the multiplex PCR. TCRdb mirrors the immuneACCESS table, restricted to in-frame sequences. Some clones are absent from its copies; in checked studies, under half trace to an unresolved V gene, and the reason for the others is unknown. This sample holds about 160,000 clones; approximately 80% were observed only once. The ten largest clonotypes hold approximately 2.3% of the sample. Sequencing was done on a sample of PBMCs. Source of these receptors: a male donor in good health and CMV-seronegative.

The CDR3 reads CASSPSSGTDTQYF. CDR3 in DNA: TGTGCCAGCTCACCTTCGAGCGGCACAGATACGCAGTATTTT. The V gene is TRBV18, the J gene TRBJ2-3; D gene ambiguous. V gave up 3 bases and J gave up 1 base, with 8 bases separating them. CDR3 length equals 14 residues. CDR1 and CDR2 (germline): KGHSH, LQKENI.

CDR3 DNA sequence: TGTGCCAGCAGACCCTACAGGGGACCAGATACGCAGTATTTT. Protein product: CASRPYRGPDTQYF. V gene TRBV6-5 combines with J gene TRBJ2-3; TRBD1 aligns across 7 bases. V was clipped by 6 bases and J by 4 bases; unmatched bases: 7. CDR1 is MNHEY, CDR2 SVGAGI, per germline. This CDR3 is built from 14 residues.

J is TRBJ1-6 and V is TRBV25-1; D perhaps matches TRBD1 (5 bases). Deletions cut 7 bases from V and 9 bases from J, with 10 bases between. CDR1 and CDR2 from the germline V gene are MGHDK and SYGVNS. CDR3 length: 12 amino acids. The CDR3 here is CASTPGVSPLHF. CDR3 sequence (DNA): TGTGCCAGCACCCCGGGGGTTTCACCCCTCCACTTT.

J is TRBJ2-1 and V is TRBV9, with 10 bases fitting TRBD2. The trim removed 4 bases at V and 5 bases at J, leaving 6 bases unmatched. Germline V gives CDR1 SGDLS, CDR2 YYNGEE. The CDR3 spans 15 residues. CDR3 nucleotide sequence: TGTGCCAGCAGCCGTAGCGGGGGGCCCCACAATGAGCAGTTCTTC. It is translated as CASSRSGGPHNEQFF.

The J gene is TRBJ1-5, the V gene TRBV7-2; unclear D gene. This CDR3 comprises 13 residues. Germline V gives CDR1 SGHTA, CDR2 FQGNSA. Trimming cost V 1 base and J 5 bases, with 6 bases left between them. CDR3 bases: TGTGCCAGCAGCTTAGTGTATGATCAGCCCCAGCATTTT. Protein sequence: CASSLVYDQPQHF.

The rearrangement joins TRBV4-1 to TRBJ2-7, with 9 positions matching TRBD1. Losses at the gene ends were 6 bases for V and 2 bases for J; bases not matched to a gene: 2. The CDR3 length is 13 residues. Germline V gene data show CDR1 as MGHRA and CDR2 as YSYEKL. The CDR3: CASRHRGPYEQYF. The CDR3 region has the DNA TGCGCCAGCAGGCACAGGGGGCCCTACGAGCAGTACTTC.

This clone was seen more than once but under ten times. The chain employs TRBV21-1 and TRBJ1-2. TRBV21-1 is given as a pseudogene. The CDR3 covers 15 residues. CDR3 coding DNA: TGTGCCAGCAGCAAGGGAAGGGACTTTAACTATGGCTACACCTTC. Encoded protein: CASSKGRDFNYGYTF.

The V gene is TRBV4-2, the J gene TRBJ2-7; TRBD1 agrees at 9 bases. Germline V gene lookup returns CDR1 LGHNA and CDR2 YNFKEQ. The CDR3 spans 15 residues. With V trimmed by 0 bases and J by 3 bases, 3 bases remained unmatched. CDR3 loop: CASSQEGQGFYEQYF. The CDR3 DNA reads as TGTGCCAGCAGCCAAGAGGGACAGGGCTTCTACGAGCAGTACTTC.

The J gene is TRBJ2-5, the V gene TRBV5-6; 8 bases line up with TRBD2. The CDR3 spans 14 residues. Trimming took 4 bases from V and 1 from J; bases not matched to a gene: 3. Per germline, CDR1 SGHDT and CDR2 YYEEEE. CDR3 loop: CASSGTSGQETQYF. The CDR3, as DNA: TGTGCCAGCAGCGGTACTAGCGGCCAAGAGACCCAGTACTTC.

This chain uses TRBV27 with TRBJ1-6; 10 nucleotides match TRBD1. Germline V gene data show CDR1 as MNHEY and CDR2 as SMNVEV (reference sequence). V was clipped by 4 bases and J by 6 bases; unmatched bases: 6. The CDR3 sequence is 16 residues long. The chain's CDR3 is CASSYRQGAINSPLHF. The CDR3, as DNA: TGTGCCAGCAGTTATCGACAGGGGGCGATTAATTCACCCCTCCACTTT.

V gene TRBV25-1 combines with J gene TRBJ2-7, with a possible D match to TRBD1 (6 bases). Trimming took 2 bases from V and 0 from J, leaving 14 bases between them. Germline lookup yields CDR1 MGHDK and CDR2 SYGVNS. The CDR3 covers 16 residues. This CDR3 is CASSENGQIRSYEQYF. The CDR3 DNA sequence: TGTGCCAGCAGTGAAAACGGACAGATCCGCTCCTACGAGCAGTACTTC.

The chain joins TRBV28 to TRBJ2-3; D remains ambiguous. The V and J ends lost 5 bases and 0 bases respectively, with 12 bases between them. Germline CDR1 and CDR2: MDHEN and SYDVKM. The CDR3 runs 15 residues. CDR3 nucleotide sequence: TGTGCCAGCAGTGCTAGACTTCCTAGCACAGATACGCAGTATTTT. It codes for CASSARLPSTDTQYF.

The rearrangement joins TRBV28 to TRBJ1-2, with 10 bases aligning to TRBD1. CDR3 length equals 14 residues. V lost 5 bases to trimming and J lost 6 bases; unmatched junction nucleotides: 6. The germline CDR1 and CDR2 sequences are MDHEN and SYDVKM. The CDR3 nucleotides are TGTGCCAGCAGTGGCGACAGGGGGCTTGATGGCTACACCTTC. As protein: CASSGDRGLDGYTF.

The chain recombines TRBV2 with TRBJ2-7; D is undetermined. The germline CDR1 and CDR2 sequences are SNHLY and FYNNEI. V was shortened by 1 base and J by 3 bases, with 13 bases between the two germline ends. This CDR3 spans 15 amino acids. CDR3 in DNA: TGTGCCAGCAGTGAAGGACCTAACCGGGTCTACGAGCAGTACTTC. This encodes CASSEGPNRVYEQYF. Variable domain in full (rest from reference TRBV2 and TRBJ2-7): EPEVTQTPSHQVTQMGQEVILRCVPISNHLYFYWYRQILGQKVEFLVSFYNNEISEKSEIFDDQFSVERPDGSNFTLKIRSTKLEDSAMYFCASSEGPNRVYEQYFGPGTRLTVT.

CDR3 DNA: TGTGCCAGCAGTTTGTGGGCTAGCGGGGCCCCTGTAAAAGAGACCCAGTACTTC. Translating gives CASSLWASGAPVKETQYF. The rearrangement joins TRBV28 to TRBJ2-5; 9 positions agree with TRBD2. Looked up from germline, CDR1 is MDHEN and CDR2 is SYDVKM. V was pared by 3 bases and J by 3 bases, with 14 bases of the junction left unmatched. The CDR3 is 18 amino acids. The full variable domain, its missing parts supplied by reference TRBV28 and TRBJ2-5, is DVKVTQSSRYLVKRTGEKVFLECVQDMDHENMFWYRQDPGLGLRLIYFSYDVKMKEKGDIPEGYSVSREKKERFSLILESASTNQTSMYLCASSLWASGAPVKETQYFGPGTRLLVL.

V is TRBV7-2 and J is TRBJ1-5; perhaps TRBD1 as D (6 bases). The germline V gene has CDR1 SGHTA and CDR2 FQGNSA. V was trimmed by 5 bases and J by 0 bases, leaving 11 bases between them. The CDR3 runs to 15 residues. In nucleotides, the CDR3 is TGTGCCAGCAGCACAGACAGGTATAGCAATCAGCCCCAGCATTTT. It specifies CASSTDRYSNQPQHF.

J is TRBJ2-1 and V is TRBV4-1, with 9 bases identical to TRBD2. The J segment lost 10 bases and the V segment lost 3 bases, leaving 7 bases of the junction unmatched. This CDR3 spans 14 amino acids. The V gene's germline CDR1 is MGHRA and CDR2 YSYEKL. In nucleotides, the CDR3 is TGCGCCAGCAGCCACTATAGCGGGAGTAACGAGCAGTTCTTC. Translation gives CASSHYSGSNEQFF.

The chain recombines TRBV7-9 with TRBJ2-2; TRBD1 matches at 8 bases. CDR1 is SEHNR, CDR2 FQNEAQ, per germline (reference sequence). The CDR3 has 14 amino acids. V was clipped by 3 bases and J by 4 bases; unmatched bases: 1. CDR3 nucleotide sequence: TGTGCCAGCAGCTTGGACAGGGCCACCGGGGAGCTGTTTTTT. This translates into CASSLDRATGELFF.

The count of this clone is one. The chain is built from TRBV5-4 and TRBJ2-6; 7 bases fit TRBD1. This CDR3 has 16 amino acids. Looked up from germline, CDR1 is SGHNT and CDR2 is YYREEE (reference sequence). With 4 bases clipped from V and 0 bases from J, the junction kept 4 bases outside the gene matches. The CDR3 region has the DNA TGTGCCAGCAGCGGACAGGTGCTCTCTGGGGCCAACGTCCTGACTTTC. Its protein is CASSGQVLSGANVLTF.

This clone was observed a handful of times. V is TRBV27 and J is TRBJ2-7, with a possible D match to TRBD1 (5 bases). The CDR3 has 11 residues. The V gene's germline CDR1 is MNHEY and CDR2 SMNVEV (reference sequence). The V end lost 7 bases, the J end lost 6 bases, and 10 bases lay between the germline ends. The chain's CDR3 is CASTGPSEQYF. In nucleotides, the CDR3 is TGTGCCAGCACAGGGCCAAGCGAGCAGTACTTC.

V gene TRBV15 combines with J gene TRBJ2-7; D is perhaps TRBD2 (5 bases). V lost 1 base, J lost 0 bases, and 7 bases lay in between. Germline CDR1 LNHNV, CDR2 YYDKDF (reference sequence). This CDR3 is built from 14 residues. The CDR3 DNA sequence: TGTGCCACCAGCAGAGGAGGGAGCTCCTACGAGCAGTACTTC. This codes for CATSRGGSSYEQYF.

Note on this clone: One end of the junction does not line up with germline, which may come from a read error. The chain joins TRBV7-9 to TRBJ1-6, with D perhaps TRBD1 (5 bases). Germline lookup yields CDR1 SEHNR and CDR2 FQNEAQ (reference sequence). The CDR3 length is 16 residues. The CDR3 nucleotides read TGTTCCAGCAGCTTAGGGGCGAGCTCCTATAATTCACCCCTCCACTTT. Translating gives CSSSLGASSYNSPLHF. Filled out from reference TRBV7-9 and TRBJ1-6, the complete variable domain reads DTGVSQNPRHKITKRGQNVTFRCDPISEHNRLYWYRQTLGQGPEFLTYFQNEAQLEKSRLLSDRFSAERPKGSFSTLEIQRTEQGDSAMYLCSSSLGASSYNSPLHFGNGTRLTVT.

The chain carries TRBV6-1 and TRBJ1-1; tentatively, D is TRBD1 (6 bases). This CDR3 is built from 13 residues. The V end lost 8 bases, the J end lost 11 bases, and 21 bases lay between the germline ends. Germline CDR1 reads MNHNS; CDR2 reads SASEGT. CDR3 in DNA: TGTGCCAGCTACCTGACAGGCCCCGCGGGTGCTTTCTTT. It encodes CASYLTGPAGAFF.

This chain joins TRBV18 and TRBJ2-6, with 7 nucleotides matching TRBD1. Germline-derived CDR1 and CDR2 are KGHSH and LQKENI. This CDR3 has 15 amino acids. The junction had 4 bases not matched to a gene; V was cut back by 6 bases and J by 2 bases. The CDR3 here is CASSPTGTGANVLTF. In DNA, the CDR3 is TGTGCCAGCTCCCCGACAGGGACTGGGGCCAACGTCCTGACTTTC.

V is TRBV6-1 and J is TRBJ2-7; the match to TRBD2 covers 10 bases. Trimming cost V 4 bases and J 6 bases; bases outside gene matches: 12. This CDR3 is built from 16 residues. Per germline, CDR1 MNHNS and CDR2 SASEGT. The CDR3 nucleotides read TGTGCCAGCAGTGCCCCGGTAACGGGACTAGCGATCGAGCAGTACTTC. Translation gives CASSAPVTGLAIEQYF.

The chain is built from TRBV5-1 and TRBJ2-1, with 11 bases that match TRBD2. Germline V gives CDR1 SGHRS, CDR2 YFSETQ. The length of the CDR3 is 20 residues. J gave up 3 bases and V 4 bases, and 18 bases lay outside the gene matches. CDR3 residues: CASSTLETLSGTSGYNEQFF. CDR3 bases: TGCGCCAGCAGCACCCTAGAAACACTGTCCGGGACTAGCGGCTACAATGAGCAGTTCTTC.

This chain joins TRBV4-3 and TRBJ2-7; tentatively, D is TRBD1 (5 bases). CDR1 and CDR2 from the germline V gene are LGHNA and YSLEER. V gave up 0 bases and J gave up 0 bases, with 9 bases separating them. This CDR3 is built from 15 residues. This CDR3 reads CASSQDRVGSYEQYF. In nucleotides, the CDR3 is TGCGCCAGCAGCCAAGACAGGGTGGGCTCCTACGAGCAGTACTTC.